The rows below give T cell receptor beta chains drawn from one sample of a study of long-term antiretroviral therapy in people with HIV. Libraries were prepared by immunoSEQ multiplex PCR; TCRdb keeps only in-frame clonotypes and omits some of them. The profile covers around 20,000 clones, with around 87% appearing a single time and roughly 3.3% taken by the ten largest. Sample: unsorted PBMCs, taken roughly 2.5 years after starting antiretroviral therapy. Source of these receptors: a woman aged 50 to 60 with HIV. The CDR3 runs from the conserved cysteine through the conserved F or W. A D gene is named only where the DNA matches it firmly. For some rows the clone size is stated as once, few or many, or as a class when expanded; others skip it.

cdr3_nt cdr3_aa clone_size v_call d_call cdr3_length j_call
TGTGCCAGCAGCTCCCGACAGGGGAATGAAAAACTGTTTTTT CASSSRQGNEKLFF - TRBV7-2 TRBD1 14 TRBJ1-4
TGCGCCAGCAGCCGTTATTTATCTGGGACAGATACGCAGTATTTT CASSRYLSGTDTQYF - TRBV4-1 - 15 TRBJ2-3
TGCGCCAGCAGTCCCCAATTAGCGGGAGGCAATAGCACAGATACGCAGTATTTT CASSPQLAGGNSTDTQYF once TRBV5-1 TRBD2 18 TRBJ2-3
TGTGCCAGCAGCCAGTTAGGGACAGTCAACTATGGCTACACCTTC CASSQLGTVNYGYTF - TRBV5-4 TRBD1 15 TRBJ1-2
TGTGCCAGCAGTTACGGCGGGACAGGGTACCCAGATACGCAGTATTTT CASSYGGTGYPDTQYF - TRBV6-5 TRBD1 16 TRBJ2-3
TGTGCCAGCAGCTTAGTGGGGGGGCAGACAACTAATGAAAAACTGTTTTTT CASSLVGGQTTNEKLFF - TRBV11-2 - 17 TRBJ1-4
TGTGCCAGTAGTGGCGCGGGGGGGACACCTAACTACGAGCAGTACTTC CASSGAGGTPNYEQYF - TRBV19 TRBD2 16 TRBJ2-7
TGTGCCAGCTCACCAGCAGCTTGGGACAATAACTATGGCTACACCTTC CASSPAAWDNNYGYTF - TRBV18 - 16 TRBJ1-2
TGTGCCAGTAGCTCAGGGGGCACTGAAGCTTTCTTT CASSSGGTEAFF - TRBV27 TRBD1 12 TRBJ1-1
TGTGCTAGTGGTTTGATCCCTAATGAAAAACTGTTTTTT CASGLIPNEKLFF once TRBV12-5 - 13 TRBJ1-4
TGTGCCAGCAGCTTAAACCAGGGGGGCGAAGAGACCCAGTACTTC CASSLNQGGEETQYF - TRBV7-6 - 15 TRBJ2-5
TGTGCCATCAGTGACAAGGGGGACTATGGCTACACCTTC CAISDKGDYGYTF - TRBV10-3 - 13 TRBJ1-2
TGTGCCATCAGTGAAACTTACGGGACAGCAGCCGGCACAGATACGCAGTATTTT CAISETYGTAAGTDTQYF - TRBV10-3 TRBD1 18 TRBJ2-3
TGCGCCAGCAGCTTACAGGGACTAGCGGGAGCACATGAGCAGTTCTTC CASSLQGLAGAHEQFF - TRBV5-1 TRBD2 16 TRBJ2-1
TGTGCCATCAGTCCCGGACTAGCGGGAGGTTTTGAGCAGTTCTTC CAISPGLAGGFEQFF - TRBV10-3 TRBD2 15 TRBJ2-1
TGTGCCAGCTCACGTGTGGCGAACACTGAAGCTTTCTTT CASSRVANTEAFF - TRBV18 - 13 TRBJ1-1
TGTGCCAGCAGAGTAGGGGTCGGCTACACCTTC CASRVGVGYTF few TRBV2 - 11 TRBJ1-2
TGTGCCAGTAGTTCACTGCTAGCGGGAGAGGAGACCCAGTACTTC CASSSLLAGEETQYF once TRBV19 TRBD2 15 TRBJ2-5
TGTGCCAGCAGTTGGGGCGGGGGGCGTGAAGCTTTCTTT CASSWGGGREAFF - TRBV28 - 13 TRBJ1-1
TGTGCCAGCAGTTACTCGATCAAGAACACCGGGGAGCTGTTTTTT CASSYSIKNTGELFF few TRBV6-5 - 15 TRBJ2-2
TGTGCCAGCAGTCTGGACAGGGACTATGGCTACACCTTC CASSLDRDYGYTF - TRBV28 TRBD1 13 TRBJ1-2
TGTGCCAGCAGTGAGTCAAGGGGCTACACCTTC CASSESRGYTF - TRBV6-1 - 11 TRBJ1-2
TGCAGCGTTGCCCGGGACACCTCGAACACTGAAGCTTTCTTT CSVARDTSNTEAFF once TRBV29-1 - 14 TRBJ1-1
TGTGCCAGCTCACCATTTTCTAGCGGGAATTTCTACGAGCAGTACTTC CASSPFSSGNFYEQYF - TRBV18 TRBD2 16 TRBJ2-7
TGCGCCAGCAGCCAAGTCGTCGGCGGGGCCAACGTCCTGACTTTC CASSQVVGGANVLTF few TRBV4-1 - 15 TRBJ2-6
TGTGCCAGTAGAGAGGGAAACACCATATATTTT CASREGNTIYF few TRBV19 - 11 TRBJ1-3
TGTGCCAGCAGCTTGACAGGGCTCAATCAGCCCCAGCATTTT CASSLTGLNQPQHF - TRBV7-2 TRBD1 14 TRBJ1-5
TGTGCCACCAGACGGACAGGGCCGGATGAAAAACTGTTTTTT CATRRTGPDEKLFF - TRBV15 TRBD1 14 TRBJ1-4